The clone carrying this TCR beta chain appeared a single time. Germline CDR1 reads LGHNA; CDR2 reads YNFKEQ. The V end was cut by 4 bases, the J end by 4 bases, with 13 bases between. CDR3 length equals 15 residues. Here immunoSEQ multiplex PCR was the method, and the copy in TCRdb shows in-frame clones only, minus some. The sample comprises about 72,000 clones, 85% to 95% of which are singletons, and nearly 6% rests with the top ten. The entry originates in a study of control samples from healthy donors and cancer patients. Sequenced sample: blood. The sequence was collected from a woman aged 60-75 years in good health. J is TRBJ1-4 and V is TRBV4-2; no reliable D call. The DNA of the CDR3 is TGTGCCAGCAGCCCATCGGGTGCGGTTAATGAAAAACTGTTTTTT. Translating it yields CASSPSGAVNEKLFF.